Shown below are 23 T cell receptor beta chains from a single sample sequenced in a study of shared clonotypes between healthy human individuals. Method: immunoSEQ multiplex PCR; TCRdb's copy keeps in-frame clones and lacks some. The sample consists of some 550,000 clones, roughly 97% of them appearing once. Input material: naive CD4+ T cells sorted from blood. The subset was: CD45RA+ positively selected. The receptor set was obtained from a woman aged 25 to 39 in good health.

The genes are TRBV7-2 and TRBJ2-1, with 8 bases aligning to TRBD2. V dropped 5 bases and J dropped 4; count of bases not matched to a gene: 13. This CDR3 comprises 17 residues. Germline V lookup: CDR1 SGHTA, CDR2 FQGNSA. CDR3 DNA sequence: TGTGCCAGCAGCCGTCACCGGGTCGGGAGGGTTTACAATGAGCAGTTCTTC. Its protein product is CASSRHRVGRVYNEQFF.

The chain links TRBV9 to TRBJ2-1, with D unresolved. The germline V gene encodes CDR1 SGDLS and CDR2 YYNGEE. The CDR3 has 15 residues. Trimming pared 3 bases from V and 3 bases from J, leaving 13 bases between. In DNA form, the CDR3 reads TGTGCCAGCAGCGCGGCGCCTTCTAGCTACAATGAGCAGTTCTTC. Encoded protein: CASSAAPSSYNEQFF.

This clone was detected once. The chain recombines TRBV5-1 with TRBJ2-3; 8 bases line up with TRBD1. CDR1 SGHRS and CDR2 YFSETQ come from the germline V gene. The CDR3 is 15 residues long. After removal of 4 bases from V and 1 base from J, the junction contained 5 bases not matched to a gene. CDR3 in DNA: TGCGCCAGCAGCCCGGACAGGGTAGGCACAGATACGCAGTATTTT. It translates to CASSPDRVGTDTQYF.

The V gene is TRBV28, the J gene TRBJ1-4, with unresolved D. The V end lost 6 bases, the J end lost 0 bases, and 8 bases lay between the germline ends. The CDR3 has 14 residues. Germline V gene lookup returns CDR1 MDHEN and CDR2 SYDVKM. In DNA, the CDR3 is TGTGCCAGCAGCTACATTGCAACTAATGAAAAACTGTTTTTT. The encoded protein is CASSYIATNEKLFF.

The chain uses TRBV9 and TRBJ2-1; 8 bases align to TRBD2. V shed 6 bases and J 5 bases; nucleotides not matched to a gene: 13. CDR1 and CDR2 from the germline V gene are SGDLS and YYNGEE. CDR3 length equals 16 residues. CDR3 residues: CASTLWVAGGDNEQFF. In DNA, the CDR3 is TGTGCCAGCACCCTCTGGGTTGCGGGAGGAGACAATGAGCAGTTCTTC.

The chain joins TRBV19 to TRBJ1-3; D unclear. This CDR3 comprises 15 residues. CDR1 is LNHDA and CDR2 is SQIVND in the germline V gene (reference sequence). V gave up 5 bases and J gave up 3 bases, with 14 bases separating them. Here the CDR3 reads CASSPGTAGGNTIYF. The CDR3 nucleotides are TGTGCCAGTAGTCCTGGAACCGCCGGTGGAAACACCATATATTTT.

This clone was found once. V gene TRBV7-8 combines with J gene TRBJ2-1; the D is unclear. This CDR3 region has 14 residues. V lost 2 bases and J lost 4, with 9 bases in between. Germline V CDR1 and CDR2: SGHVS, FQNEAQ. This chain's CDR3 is CASSLNAGYNEQFF. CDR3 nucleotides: TGTGCCAGCAGCTTAAACGCAGGTTACAATGAGCAGTTCTTC.

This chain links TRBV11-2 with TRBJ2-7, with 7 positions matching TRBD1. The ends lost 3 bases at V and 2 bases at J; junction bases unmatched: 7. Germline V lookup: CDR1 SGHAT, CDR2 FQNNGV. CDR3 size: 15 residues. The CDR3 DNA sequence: TGTGCCAGCAGCTTGACGACAGGGTTAACCTACGAGCAGTACTTC. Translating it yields CASSLTTGLTYEQYF.

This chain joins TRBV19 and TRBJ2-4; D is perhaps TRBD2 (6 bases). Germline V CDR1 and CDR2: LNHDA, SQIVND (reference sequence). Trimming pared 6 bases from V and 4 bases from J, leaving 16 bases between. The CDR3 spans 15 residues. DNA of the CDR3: TGTGCCAGTAGACGGGGGATCCCCGATAAAAACATTCAGTACTTC. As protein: CASRRGIPDKNIQYF.

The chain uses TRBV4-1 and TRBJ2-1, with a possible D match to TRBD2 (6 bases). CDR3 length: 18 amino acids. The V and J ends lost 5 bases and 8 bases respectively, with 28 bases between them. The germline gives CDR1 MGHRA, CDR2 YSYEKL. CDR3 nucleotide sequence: TGCGCCAGCAGCGACGATCTAGGCGGGACCAGGGTTCGAGATGAGCAGTTCTTC. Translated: CASSDDLGGTRVRDEQFF.

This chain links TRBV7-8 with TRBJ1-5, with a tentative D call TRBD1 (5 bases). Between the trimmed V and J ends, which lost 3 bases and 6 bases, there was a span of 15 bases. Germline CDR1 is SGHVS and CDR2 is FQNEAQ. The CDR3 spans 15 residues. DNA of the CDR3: TGTGCCAGCAGCTTGAGAAGGAATAGGGGTCAGCCCCAGCATTTT. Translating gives CASSLRRNRGQPQHF.

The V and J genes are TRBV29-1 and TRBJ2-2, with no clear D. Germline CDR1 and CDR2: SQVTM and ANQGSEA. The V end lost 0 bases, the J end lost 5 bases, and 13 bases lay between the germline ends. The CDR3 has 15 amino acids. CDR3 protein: CSVEDLLAGTGELFF. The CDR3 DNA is TGCAGCGTTGAAGATCTTCTGGCCGGGACCGGGGAGCTGTTTTTT.

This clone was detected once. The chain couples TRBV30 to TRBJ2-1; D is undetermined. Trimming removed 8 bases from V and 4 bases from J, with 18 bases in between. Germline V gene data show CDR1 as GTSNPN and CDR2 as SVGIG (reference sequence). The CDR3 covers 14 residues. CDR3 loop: CARGEFAPYNEQFF. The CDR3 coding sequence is TGTGCCCGAGGCGAGTTTGCCCCGTACAATGAGCAGTTCTTC.

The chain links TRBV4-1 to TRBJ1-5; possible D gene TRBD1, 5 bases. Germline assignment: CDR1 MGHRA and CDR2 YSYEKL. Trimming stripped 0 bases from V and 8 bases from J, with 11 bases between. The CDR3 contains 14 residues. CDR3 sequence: CASSQEEGRKPQHF. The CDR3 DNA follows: TGCGCCAGCAGCCAAGAGGAGGGGAGGAAGCCCCAGCATTTT.

DNA for the CDR3: TGTGCCAGCAGCTTAACCGTGGGTCAGCCCCAGCATTTT. Its translation is CASSLTVGQPQHF. This chain joins TRBV11-2 and TRBJ1-5; D is unclear. V dropped 2 bases and J dropped 6 bases, with 8 bases sitting between them. Germline V gives CDR1 SGHAT, CDR2 FQNNGV. CDR3 length equals 13 residues.

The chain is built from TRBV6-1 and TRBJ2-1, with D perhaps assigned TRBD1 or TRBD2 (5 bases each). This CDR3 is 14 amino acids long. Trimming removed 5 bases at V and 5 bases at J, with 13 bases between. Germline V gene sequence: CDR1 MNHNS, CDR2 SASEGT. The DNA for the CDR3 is TGTGCCAGCAGTACCGGTGGGGGTAACAATGAGCAGTTCTTC. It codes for CASSTGGGNNEQFF.

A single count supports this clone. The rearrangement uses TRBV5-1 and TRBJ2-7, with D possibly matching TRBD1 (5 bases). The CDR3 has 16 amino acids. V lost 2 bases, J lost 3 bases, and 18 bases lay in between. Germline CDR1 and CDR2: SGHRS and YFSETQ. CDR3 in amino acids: CASSFLFLQGGYEQYF. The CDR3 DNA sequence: TGCGCCAGCAGCTTTCTATTCCTCCAGGGCGGCTACGAGCAGTACTTC.

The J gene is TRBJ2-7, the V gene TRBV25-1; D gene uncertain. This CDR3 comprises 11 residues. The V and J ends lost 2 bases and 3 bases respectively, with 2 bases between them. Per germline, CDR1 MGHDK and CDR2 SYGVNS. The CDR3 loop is CASSERYEQYF. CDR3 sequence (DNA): TGTGCCAGCAGTGAACGCTACGAGCAGTACTTC.

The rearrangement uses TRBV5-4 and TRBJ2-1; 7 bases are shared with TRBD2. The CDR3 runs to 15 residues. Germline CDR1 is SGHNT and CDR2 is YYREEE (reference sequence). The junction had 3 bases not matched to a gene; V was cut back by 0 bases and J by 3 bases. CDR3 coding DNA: TGTGCCAGCAGCTTGGACGGACTAGACTACAATGAGCAGTTCTTC. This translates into CASSLDGLDYNEQFF.

CDR3 DNA: TGTGCCAGCAGCTTGCGTTCGGGAAGCACAGATACGCAGTATTTT. Translated, it gives CASSLRSGSTDTQYF. The genes are TRBV7-2 and TRBJ2-3; D perhaps matches TRBD2 (5 bases). Germline CDR1 reads SGHTA; CDR2 reads FQGNSA. V was pared by 3 bases and J by 0 bases, with 10 bases between. The CDR3 loop spans 15 amino acids.

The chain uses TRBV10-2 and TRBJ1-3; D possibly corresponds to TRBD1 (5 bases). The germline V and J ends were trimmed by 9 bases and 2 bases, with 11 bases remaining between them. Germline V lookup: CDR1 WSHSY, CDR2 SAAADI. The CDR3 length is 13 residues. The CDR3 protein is CASSDSTGNTIYF. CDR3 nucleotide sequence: TGCGCCAGTTCAGACAGCACTGGAAACACCATATATTTT.

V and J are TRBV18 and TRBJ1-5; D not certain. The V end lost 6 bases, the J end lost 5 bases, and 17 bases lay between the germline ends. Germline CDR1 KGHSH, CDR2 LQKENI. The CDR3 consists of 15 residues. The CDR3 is CASSLTGRLDQPQHF. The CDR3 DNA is TGTGCCAGCTCTCTAACCGGGAGGCTGGATCAGCCCCAGCATTTT. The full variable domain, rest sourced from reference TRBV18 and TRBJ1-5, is NAGVMQNPRHLVRRRGQEARLRCSPMKGHSHVYWYRQLPEEGLKFMVYLQKENIIDESGMPKERFSAEFPKEGPSILRIQQVVRGDSAAYFCASSLTGRLDQPQHFGDGTRLSIL.

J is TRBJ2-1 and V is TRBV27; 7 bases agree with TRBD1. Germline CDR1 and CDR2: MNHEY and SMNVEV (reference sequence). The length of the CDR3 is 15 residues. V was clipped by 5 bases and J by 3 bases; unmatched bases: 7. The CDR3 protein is CASSHGDSVYNEQFF. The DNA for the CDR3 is TGTGCCAGCAGTCATGGGGACAGTGTCTACAATGAGCAGTTCTTC.